This T cell receptor (beta chain) is drawn from a study of T cells in Graves' hyperthyroidism and ophthalmopathy. RNA transcripts provided the source from which TCR beta CDR3 regions were amplified. HTBI primers drove first-round RT-PCR of the TCR CDR3. From the multiplex PCR reads, TCRdb called clonotypes with MiXCR, one entry per CDR3 protein. The table records hundreds of thousands of distinct CDR3 sequences, 35% to 55% of them present only once. This clonotype was counted only a few times. This CDR3 contains 16 residues. V shed 3 bases and J shed 0 bases, with 15 bases lying between them. CDR1 SGHRS and CDR2 YFSETQ come from the germline V gene.

The sequenced sample was peripheral blood or thyroid tissue (not recorded which). V is TRBV5-1 and J is TRBJ2-5; D may be TRBD2 (5 bases). The sequence was collected from a woman in her late teens or twenties with Graves' hyperthyroidism. The CDR3 sequence: CASSSKQIAYQETQYF. In DNA form, the CDR3 reads TGCGCCAGCAGCTCGAAGCAGATAGCGTACCAAGAGACCCAGTACTTC. Full variable domain (missing parts from reference TRBV5-1 and TRBJ2-5): KAGVTQTPRYLIKTRGQQVTLSCSPISGHRSVSWYQQTPGQGLQFLFEYFSETQRNKGNFPGRFSGRQFSNSRSEMNVSTLELGDSALYLCASSSKQIAYQETQYFGPGTRLLVL.